This T cell receptor (beta chain) derives from a study of blood T cells in healthy people across ages. Points from the study as a whole: Age brought a roughly linear fall in TCR beta diversity measured per million T cells.

Next came a second PCR, run for roughly 7 to 12 cycles, which used a sample-barcoded 5' primer along with a J-beta primer mix. TCRdb recomputed calls from the 5' RACE reads with MiXCR, one row per CDR3 protein. In the table there are around 1,700,000 distinct CDR3 sequences, about 30% of which are singletons. Trimming took off 0 bases at V and 0 bases at J, with 12 bases between the two ends. Per the germline V gene, CDR1 is LGHDT and CDR2 is YNNKEL (reference sequence). This CDR3 contains 16 residues. On this clonotype itself: Antigen unknown. A much larger clone lies one base from this, so it may be a read error.

The source material was blood. This rearrangement joins TRBV3-1 to TRBJ2-7, with D possibly TRBD2 on 5 matching bases. The TCR was taken from a woman in her 30s in good health. The CDR3 loop reads CASSQERRRGSYEQYF. The CDR3 DNA reads as TGTGCCAGCAGCCAAGAGAGGAGACGGGGCTCCTACGAGCAGTACTTC.